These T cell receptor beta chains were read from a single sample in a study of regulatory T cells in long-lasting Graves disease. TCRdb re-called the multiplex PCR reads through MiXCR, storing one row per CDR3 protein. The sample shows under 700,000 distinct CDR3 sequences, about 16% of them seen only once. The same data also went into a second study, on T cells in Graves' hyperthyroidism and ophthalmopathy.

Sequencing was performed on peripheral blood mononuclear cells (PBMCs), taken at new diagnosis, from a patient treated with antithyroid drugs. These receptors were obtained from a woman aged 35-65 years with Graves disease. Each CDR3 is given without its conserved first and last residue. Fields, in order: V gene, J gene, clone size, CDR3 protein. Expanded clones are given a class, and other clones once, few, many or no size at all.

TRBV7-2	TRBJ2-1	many	ASSLASSRVIYNEQF
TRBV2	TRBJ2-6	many	ASSSPGAGANVLT
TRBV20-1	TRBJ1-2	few	SARDLAGPIRGYT
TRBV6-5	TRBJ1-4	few	ASSYSSRRGPEKLF
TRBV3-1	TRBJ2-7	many	ASSHLGMAY
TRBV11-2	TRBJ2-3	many	ASRTTAGTQY
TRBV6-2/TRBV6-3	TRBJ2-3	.	ASSEARTFATDTQY
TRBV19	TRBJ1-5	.	ASSNPPGPQAWFPNQPQH
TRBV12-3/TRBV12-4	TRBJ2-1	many	ASSLLRKEQF
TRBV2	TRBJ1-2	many	ASRGGDYYGYT
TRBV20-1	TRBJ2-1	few	SASTGGYNEQF
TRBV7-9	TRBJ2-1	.	ASIWGAGGRNEQF
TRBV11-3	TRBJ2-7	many	ASSGGSERYEQY
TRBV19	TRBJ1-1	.	ASTRQGRAEAF
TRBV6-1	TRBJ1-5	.	ASNPFSHNQPQH
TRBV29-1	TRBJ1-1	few	SVVQGFGTEAF
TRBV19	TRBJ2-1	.	ASRPGQGANEQF
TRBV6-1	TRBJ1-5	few	ASSPARDGQPQH
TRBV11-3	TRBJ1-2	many	ASSTSPGGYT
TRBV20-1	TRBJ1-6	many	SARHSEGLGNSPLH
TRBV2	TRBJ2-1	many	ASSYLAGGNYNEQF
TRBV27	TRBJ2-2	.	ASSGGDGNTGELF
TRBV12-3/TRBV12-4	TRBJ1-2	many	ASSLGVDRGVPGNYGYT
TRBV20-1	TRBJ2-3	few	SAETGISSTDTQY
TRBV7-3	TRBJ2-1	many	ASSPGGEQF
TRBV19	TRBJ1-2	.	ASSAARGSYGYT
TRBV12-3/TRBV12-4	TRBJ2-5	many	ASSFGTSGETQY
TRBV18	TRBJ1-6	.	ASSPRELLASPLH
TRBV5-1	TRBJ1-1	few	ASTIGGGYTEAF
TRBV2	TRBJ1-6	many	ASRQGSYNSPLH
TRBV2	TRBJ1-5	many	ASSERTAAGQPQH
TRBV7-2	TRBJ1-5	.	ASSLSPYQPQH
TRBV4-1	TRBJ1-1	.	ASSQVWQENTEAF
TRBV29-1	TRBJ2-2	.	SVGAKGSTGELF